Listed below are T cell receptor beta chains from one sample, sequenced in a study of blood T cell dynamics during melanoma immunotherapy. The repertoire was sequenced with immunoSEQ multiplex PCR; TCRdb's copy has only in-frame clones and lacks some. The sample includes about 13,000 clones, around nine tenths of them seen just once. The sequencing here drew on blood, taken from a patient treated with checkpoint blockade. The receptors were gathered from a human donor with melanoma. CDR3s include the opening cysteine and the closing phenylalanine or tryptophan. A D gene is named only where the DNA matches it firmly. Clone size, where shown, is once, few, many, or a class for clones that have expanded.

>TRBD2|TRBV5-1|TRBJ2-7|NA
TGCGCCAGCAGCTCGACTAGCGGGACCTACGAGCAGTACTTC
CASSSTSGTYEQYF
>NA|TRBV19|TRBJ1-5|once
TGTGCCAGTAGGGGGCAGGTCGAGCAGCCCCAGCATTTT
CASRGQVEQPQHF
>TRBD2|TRBV2|TRBJ2-7|few
TGTGCCAGCAGGGCTAGCGGGGGATACGAGCAGTACTTC
CASRASGGYEQYF
>TRBD2|TRBV7-9|TRBJ2-3|NA
TGTGCCAGCAGCCAGGGGTCGGGACTAGCGGTGCGCACAGATACGCAGTATTTT
CASSQGSGLAVRTDTQYF
>TRBD1|TRBV6-5|TRBJ1-2|NA
TGTGCCAGCAGTTACTATCAGACAGGGGGCAATGGCTACACCTTC
CASSYYQTGGNGYTF
>NA|TRBV6-5|TRBJ1-5|NA
TGTGCCAGCAGTCGTTGGGGGGCCCAGCCCCAGCATTTT
CASSRWGAQPQHF
>TRBD2|TRBV7-9|TRBJ2-7|NA
TGTGCCAGCAGCTCCACTTTGACTTTGGGGGAGGGCCTCTACGAGCAGTACTTC
CASSSTLTLGEGLYEQYF
>NA|TRBV7-2|TRBJ2-1|NA
TGTGCCAGCAGCTTAGCGGCATCGGCGGGGGAGCAGTTCTTC
CASSLAASAGEQFF
>NA|TRBV28|TRBJ2-2|NA
TGTGCCAGCAGCCGGGACTTCCTGAACACCGGGGAGCTGTTTTTT
CASSRDFLNTGELFF
>TRBD2|TRBV9|TRBJ2-7|NA
TGTGCCAGCAGCGTCAGCGGGGTACCTTCCTACGAGCAGTACTTC
CASSVSGVPSYEQYF
>TRBD2|TRBV11-1|TRBJ2-5|NA
TGTGCCAGCAGCTTATTAGGAGCGGGAGGGCCCGGGACCCAGTACTTC
CASSLLGAGGPGTQYF
>NA|TRBV7-2|TRBJ1-2|NA
TGTGCCAGCAGCTTAGATCGGGGGAACTATGGCTACACCTTC
CASSLDRGNYGYTF
>NA|TRBV7-2|TRBJ1-1|NA
TGTGCCAGCAGCTTAGGCCCTAGGGGGAACACTGAAGCTTTCTTT
CASSLGPRGNTEAFF
>TRBD2|TRBV9|TRBJ2-1|NA
TGTGCCAGCAGCGCTGGAACACTAGCGGGTATGTTCAATGAGCAGTTCTTC
CASSAGTLAGMFNEQFF
>NA|TRBV7-2|TRBJ1-4|NA
TGTGCCAGCAGCTCGAGACACGCACCTAATGAAAAACTGTTTTTT
CASSSRHAPNEKLFF
>TRBD2|TRBV6-1|TRBJ2-1|NA
TGTGCCAGCAGTGCGTCTAGCGGGGGCTACAATGAGCAGTTCTTC
CASSASSGGYNEQFF
>TRBD1|TRBV4-3|TRBJ1-2|NA
TGCGCCAGCAGCCTAGACGGGACAGGGGTGGGCTATGGCTACACCTTC
CASSLDGTGVGYGYTF
>TRBD1|TRBV5-5|TRBJ1-2|few
TGTGCCAGCAGCCGGCAGGGGGGCAACTATGGCTACACCTTC
CASSRQGGNYGYTF
>NA|TRBV5-5|TRBJ2-5|once
TGTGCCAGCAGCTTTCAGGGACGAGAGACCCAGTACTTC
CASSFQGRETQYF
>TRBD2|TRBV25-1|TRBJ2-1|NA
TGTGCCAGCAGTGAATTGGGGACTAGCGGGAGTGTCTACAATGAGCAGTTCTTC
CASSELGTSGSVYNEQFF
>NA|TRBV7-5|TRBJ2-1|NA
NA
CVRSLFGGGTVPYNEQFF
>NA|TRBV7-2|TRBJ2-5|NA
TGTGCCAGCAGCACCGGAGGGGGGGGGCCGGAGACCCAGTACTTC
CASSTGGGGPETQYF
>TRBD1|TRBV5-1|TRBJ1-2|NA
TGCGCCAGCAGCTTATGGACAGGGTATGGCTACACCTTC
CASSLWTGYGYTF
>NA|TRBV6-1|TRBJ1-1|NA
TGTGCCAGCAGACATACCGGGAGTGAAGCTTTCTTT
CASRHTGSEAFF
>TRBD1|TRBV2|TRBJ2-5|NA
TGTGCCAGCAGGGCGACAGGGGGCCGGGGAGAGACCCAGTACTTC
CASRATGGRGETQYF
>NA|TRBV7-2|TRBJ1-5|NA
TGTGCCAGCAGCTCCTCAGCACATAGCAATCAGCCCCAGCATTTT
CASSSSAHSNQPQHF
>NA|TRBV5-1|TRBJ2-3|few
TGCGCCAGCAGCTACCCCTCAGGGGTTGTAGGAGATACGCAGTATTTT
CASSYPSGVVGDTQYF
>TRBD2|TRBV5-1|TRBJ2-3|NA
TGCGCCAGCAGCTTACCTAGCGGGGTCACAGATACGCAGTATTTT
CASSLPSGVTDTQYF
>TRBD2|TRBV29-1|TRBJ2-3|NA
TGCAGCGTCAAAGGCGGGTCTAGCGGCAGCACAGATACGCAGTATTTT
CSVKGGSSGSTDTQYF
>NA|TRBV11-2|TRBJ1-2|NA
TGTGCCAGCAGCTTAGAGTCGACAGCTTATGGCTACACCTTC
CASSLESTAYGYTF
>NA|TRBV7-2|TRBJ1-1|NA
TGTGCCAGCAGCCCAAGGGACACGCCTGAGGCTTTCTTT
CASSPRDTPEAFF
>NA|TRBV4-3|TRBJ1-2|NA
TGCGCCAGCAGCCCCCAGACCGTATTTCTTAATGGCTACACCTTC
CASSPQTVFLNGYTF
>NA|TRBV5-5|TRBJ2-7|NA
TGTGCCAGCAGCTTGGTCAGGTACGAGCAGTACTTC
CASSLVRYEQYF
>TRBD2|TRBV4-1|TRBJ2-3|NA
TGCGCCAGCAGCCAAGAGACCTGGCGGGAGAAAGATACGCAGTATTTT
CASSQETWREKDTQYF
>TRBD2|TRBV6-5|TRBJ2-1|once
TGTGCCAGCAGTACGGGAGGAAAGCAGTTCTTC
CASSTGGKQFF